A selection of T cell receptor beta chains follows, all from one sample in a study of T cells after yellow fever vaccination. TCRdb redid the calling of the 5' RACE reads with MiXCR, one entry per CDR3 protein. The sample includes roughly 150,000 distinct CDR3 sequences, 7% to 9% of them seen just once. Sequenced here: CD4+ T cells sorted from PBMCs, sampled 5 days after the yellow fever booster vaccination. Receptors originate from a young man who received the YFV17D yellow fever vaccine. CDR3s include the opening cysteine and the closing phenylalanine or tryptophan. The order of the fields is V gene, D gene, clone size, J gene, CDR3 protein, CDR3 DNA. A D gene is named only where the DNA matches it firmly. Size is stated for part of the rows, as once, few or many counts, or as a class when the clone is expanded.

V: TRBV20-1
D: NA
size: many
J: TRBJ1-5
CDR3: CSARDEGSNQPQHF
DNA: TGCAGTGCTAGAGATGAAGGGAGCAATCAGCCCCAGCATTTT

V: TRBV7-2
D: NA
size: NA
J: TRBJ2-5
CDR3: CASSLTGHQETQYF
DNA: TGTGCCAGCAGCTTGACGGGGCACCAAGAGACCCAGTACTTC

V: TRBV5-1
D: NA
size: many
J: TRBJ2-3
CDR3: CASLGSGGVTDTQYF
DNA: TGCGCCAGCCTAGGGAGCGGAGGGGTCACAGATACGCAGTATTTT

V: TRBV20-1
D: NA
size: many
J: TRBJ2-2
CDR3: CSARGFPRVSDVNTGELFF
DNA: TGCAGTGCTAGAGGTTTCCCCCGGGTTTCAGACGTCAACACCGGGGAGCTGTTTTTT

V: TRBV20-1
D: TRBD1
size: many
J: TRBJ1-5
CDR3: CSARDPGQGVRAQHF
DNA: TGCAGTGCTAGAGATCCGGGACAGGGAGTAAGGGCCCAGCATTTT

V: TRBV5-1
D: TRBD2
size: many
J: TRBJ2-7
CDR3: CASSYSGLAGEQYF
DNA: TGCGCCAGCAGCTATTCGGGACTAGCGGGAGAGCAGTACTTC

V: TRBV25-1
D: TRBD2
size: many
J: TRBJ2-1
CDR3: CASSGTSGRAKGEQFF
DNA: TGTGCCAGCAGTGGAACTAGCGGGAGGGCCAAGGGTGAGCAGTTCTTC

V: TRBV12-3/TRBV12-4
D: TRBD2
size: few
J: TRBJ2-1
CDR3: CACSLVLAGGSSYNEQFF
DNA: TGTGCCTGCAGTTTAGTACTAGCGGGAGGGAGCTCCTACAATGAGCAGTTCTTC

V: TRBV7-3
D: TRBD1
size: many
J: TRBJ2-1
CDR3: CASNAGTGRNEQFF
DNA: TGTGCCAGCAACGCCGGGACAGGGAGGAATGAGCAGTTCTTC

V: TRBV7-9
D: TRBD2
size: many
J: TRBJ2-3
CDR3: CASSFPTSGSPDTQYF
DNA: TGTGCCAGCAGCTTCCCGACTAGCGGGAGTCCAGATACGCAGTATTTT

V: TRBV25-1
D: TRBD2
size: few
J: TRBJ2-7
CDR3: CASSEAGGMYEQYF
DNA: TGTGCCAGCAGTGAGGCGGGAGGTATGTACGAGCAGTACTTC

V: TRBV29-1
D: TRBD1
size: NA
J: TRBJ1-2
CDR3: CSVLQGVDYGYTF
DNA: TGCAGCGTACTACAGGGGGTTGACTATGGCTACACCTTC

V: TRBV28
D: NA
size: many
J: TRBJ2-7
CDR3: CASSPGGADISYEQYF
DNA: TGTGCCAGCAGCCCTGGGGGGGCAGATATATCCTACGAGCAGTACTTC

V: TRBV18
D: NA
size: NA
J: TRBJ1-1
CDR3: CASSLGGRGGTEAFF
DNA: TGTGCCAGCTCCCTGGGAGGGCGGGGCGGCACTGAAGCTTTCTTT

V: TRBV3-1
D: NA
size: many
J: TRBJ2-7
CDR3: CASSRDPVYEQYF
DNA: TGTGCCAGCAGCCGCGATCCCGTATACGAGCAGTACTTC

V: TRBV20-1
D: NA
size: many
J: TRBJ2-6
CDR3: CSARDGGLGANVLTF
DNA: TGCAGTGCTAGAGATGGGGGGCTCGGGGCCAACGTCCTGACTTTC

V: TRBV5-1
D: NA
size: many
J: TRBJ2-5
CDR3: CASSLDISMETQYF
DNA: TGCGCCAGCAGCTTGGATATCTCCATGGAGACCCAGTACTTC

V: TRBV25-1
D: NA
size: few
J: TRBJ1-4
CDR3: CASTPGWGGEKLFF
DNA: TGTGCCAGCACCCCGGGCTGGGGCGGTGAAAAACTGTTTTTT

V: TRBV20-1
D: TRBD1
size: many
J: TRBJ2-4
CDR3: CSAAAGGGKNIQYF
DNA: TGCAGTGCTGCAGCAGGGGGCGGCAAAAACATTCAGTACTTC

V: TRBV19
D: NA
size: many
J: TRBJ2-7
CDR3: CASSNIGGDYEQYF
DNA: TGTGCCAGTAGTAATATTGGCGGGGATTACGAGCAGTACTTC

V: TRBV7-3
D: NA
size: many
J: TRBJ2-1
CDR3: CASSPGGGGPNEQFF
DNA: TGTGCCAGCAGCCCCGGCGGAGGGGGCCCAAATGAGCAGTTCTTC

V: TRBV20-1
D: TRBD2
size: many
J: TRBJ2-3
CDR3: CSARVKLASTDTQYF
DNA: TGCAGTGCTAGGGTAAAACTAGCGAGCACAGATACGCAGTATTTT

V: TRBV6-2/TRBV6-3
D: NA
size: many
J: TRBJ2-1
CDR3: CASSRFSSNEQFF
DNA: TGTGCCAGCAGTAGGTTTTCCAGCAATGAGCAGTTCTTC

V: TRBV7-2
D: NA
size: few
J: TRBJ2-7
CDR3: CASSLQGRSGEQYF
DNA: TGTGCCAGCAGCTTACAGGGGCGGTCTGGGGAGCAGTACTTC

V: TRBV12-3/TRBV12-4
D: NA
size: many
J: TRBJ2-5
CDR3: CASSFAGAVETQYF
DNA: TGTGCCAGCAGTTTCGCGGGGGCGGTTGAGACCCAGTACTTC

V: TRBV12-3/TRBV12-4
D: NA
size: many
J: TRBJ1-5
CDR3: CASSLSDSNQPQHF
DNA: TGTGCCAGCAGTTTATCAGATAGCAATCAGCCCCAGCATTTT

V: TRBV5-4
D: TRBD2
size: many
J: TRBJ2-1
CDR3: CASSLGRTSGLNEQFF
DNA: TGTGCCAGCAGCTTGGGAAGGACTAGCGGCCTCAATGAGCAGTTCTTC

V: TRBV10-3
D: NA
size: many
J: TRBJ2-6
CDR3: CAISESGGSGANVLTF
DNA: TGTGCCATCAGTGAGTCGGGAGGCTCTGGGGCCAACGTCCTGACTTTC

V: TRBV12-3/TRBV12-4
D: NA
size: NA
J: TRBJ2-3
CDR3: CASSLQESQRTQYF
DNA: TGTGCCAGCAGTTTACAGGAATCACAGAGGACGCAGTATTTT

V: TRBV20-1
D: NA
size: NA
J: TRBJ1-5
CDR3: CCARVGGSDSNQPQHF
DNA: TGCTGTGCTAGAGTAGGGGGGTCGGATAGCAATCAGCCCCAGCATTTT

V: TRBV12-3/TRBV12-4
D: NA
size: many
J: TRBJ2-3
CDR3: CASSFSGGGTDTQYF
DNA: TGTGCCAGCAGTTTTAGCGGAGGAGGCACAGATACGCAGTATTTT

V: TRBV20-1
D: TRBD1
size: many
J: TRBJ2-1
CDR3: CSAREDRGIWYNEQFF
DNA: TGCAGTGCTAGGGAGGACAGGGGAATTTGGTACAATGAGCAGTTCTTC

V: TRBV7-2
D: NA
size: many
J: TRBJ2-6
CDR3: CASSYLQGYSGANVLTF
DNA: TGTGCCAGCAGCTACTTACAGGGTTACTCTGGGGCCAACGTCCTGACTTTC

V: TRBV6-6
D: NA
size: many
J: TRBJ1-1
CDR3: CASRTDSQAFF
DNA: TGTGCCAGCAGAACGGACAGCCAAGCTTTCTTT

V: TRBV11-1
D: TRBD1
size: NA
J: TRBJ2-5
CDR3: CASGDRLGETQYF
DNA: TGTGCCAGCGGGGACAGGCTTGGGGAGACCCAGTACTTC

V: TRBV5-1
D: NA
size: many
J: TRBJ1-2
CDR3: CASSFKPSPGGYTF
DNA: TGCGCCAGCAGCTTCAAGCCATCACCTGGTGGCTACACCTTC

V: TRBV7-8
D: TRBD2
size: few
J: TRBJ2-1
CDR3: CASSPSPGTSGVYEQFF
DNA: TGTGCCAGCAGCCCTTCCCCCGGGACTAGCGGTGTATATGAGCAGTTCTTC

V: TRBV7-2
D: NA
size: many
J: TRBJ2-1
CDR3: CASSSSVRDYNEQFF
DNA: TGTGCCAGCAGCTCTTCCGTACGGGACTACAATGAGCAGTTCTTC

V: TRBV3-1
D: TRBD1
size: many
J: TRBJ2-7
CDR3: CASSQTSGTGSYEQYF
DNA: TGTGCCAGCAGCCAGACCTCCGGGACAGGGTCCTACGAGCAGTACTTC

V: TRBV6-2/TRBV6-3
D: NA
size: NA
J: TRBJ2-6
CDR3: CASSSRGGIPGANVLTF
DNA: TGTGCCAGCTCGTCCAGGGGGGGAATCCCTGGGGCCAACGTCCTGACTTTC

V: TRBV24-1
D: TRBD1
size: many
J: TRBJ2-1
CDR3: CATSDRDRNNEQFF
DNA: TGTGCCACCAGTGATCGGGACAGAAACAATGAGCAGTTCTTC

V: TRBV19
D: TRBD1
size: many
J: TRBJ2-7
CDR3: CASSIDGQGASYEQYF
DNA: TGTGCCAGTAGTATTGATGGACAGGGGGCCTCCTACGAGCAGTACTTC

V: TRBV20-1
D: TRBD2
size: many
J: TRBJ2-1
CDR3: CTTSGRTPEDEQFF
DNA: TGCACTACTAGCGGGAGAACCCCCGAGGATGAGCAGTTCTTC

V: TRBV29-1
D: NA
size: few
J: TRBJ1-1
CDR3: CSVARGTEAFF
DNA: TGCAGCGTTGCGAGGGGAACTGAAGCTTTCTTT

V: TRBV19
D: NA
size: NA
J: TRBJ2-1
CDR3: CASSILQAKGNEQFF
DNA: TGTGCCAGTAGTATTTTACAGGCAAAGGGTAATGAGCAGTTCTTC